The T cell receptor beta chain under discussion was sequenced for a study of beta chain features in type 1 diabetes. The CDR3 extends over 12 amino acids. The V gene lost 6 bases and the J gene lost 8 bases, with 13 bases spanning the gap. The germline V gene has CDR1 MNHNY and CDR2 SVGAGI (reference sequence). Study-wide results and limits: Shorter TCRB CDR3s, moderately but significantly so, marked every one of the four CD4+ subsets in Type 1 diabetes patients.

Every bit of the isolated RNA underwent reverse transcription, so sequencing read expressed TCRB transcripts. The table came from immunoSEQ multiplex PCR; TCRdb's copy has only in-frame clones and leaves some out. Of 300,000 or so clones in the sample, around an eighth were seen once. This clone has only a few counts. Its matching antigen is unknown. V gene TRBV6-6 combines with J gene TRBJ1-2; D remains unclear. What was sequenced was naive CD4+ T cells from blood. The TCR was taken from a young woman with type 1 diabetes. The CDR3 region is CASSPLDVGYTF. The CDR3 bases are TGTGCCAGCAGCCCCCTAGACGTGGGCTACACCTTC.